Each of the 8 T cell receptor beta chains below was sequenced from the same sample in a study of high-grade serous ovarian cancer treatment subgroups. Tumor tissue was taken before any definitive surgery or chemotherapy was given. The assay was immunoSEQ multiplex PCR, and TCRdb's table has in-frame clones only and misses some. This sample yields roughly 2,400 clones, of which roughly four fifths are seen a single time; roughly 8.2% belongs to the top ten. The sample comprised tumor tissue. These TCRs come from a human donor with high-grade serous ovarian cancer.

This chain joins TRBV2 and TRBJ1-5; D unresolved. The CDR3 runs to 14 residues. Looked up from germline, CDR1 is SNHLY and CDR2 is FYNNEI. Between the trimmed V and J ends, which lost 2 bases and 7 bases, there was a span of 12 bases. The CDR3 loop is CASSEMRDPQPQHF. CDR3 bases: TGTGCCAGCAGTGAAATGAGGGATCCCCAGCCCCAGCATTTT.

The chain recombines TRBV5-6 with TRBJ2-5; possible D gene TRBD1, 7 bases. The CDR3 extends over 14 amino acids. Germline values: CDR1 SGHDT, CDR2 YYEEEE. Trimming cost V 0 bases and J 4 bases, with 10 bases left between them. The DNA of the CDR3 is TGTGCCAGCAGCTTGGGGCAGGGGGGAGAGACCCAGTACTTC. It codes for CASSLGQGGETQYF. The variable domain in full, with the rest retrieved from reference TRBV5-6 and TRBJ2-5, is DAGVTQSPTHLIKTRGQQVTLRCSPKSGHDTVSWYQQALGQGPQFIFQYYEEEERQRGNFPDRFSGHQFPNYSSELNVNALLLGDSALYLCASSLGQGGETQYFGPGTRLLVL.

The gene calls are TRBV5-1 and TRBJ2-2, with D perhaps matching TRBD1 (5 bases). V lost 4 bases and J 7 bases, leaving 26 bases between the germline ends. This CDR3 region has 18 residues. The germline gives CDR1 SGHRS, CDR2 YFSETQ. CDR3 nucleotide sequence: TGCGCCAGCAGCCGGGTGACAGCCTCACTCACTTACAACGGGGAGCTGTTTTTT. Translated: CASSRVTASLTYNGELFF.

The chain uses TRBV6-4 and TRBJ2-3; 13 nucleotides align to TRBD2. Per the germline V gene, CDR1 is MRHNA and CDR2 is SNTAGT. V gave up 2 bases and J gave up 4 bases; unmatched junction bases: 0. This CDR3 has 15 amino acids. The CDR3 sequence is CASSDTSGGADTQYF. The CDR3 region has the DNA TGTGCCAGCAGTGACACTAGCGGGGGGGCAGATACGCAGTATTTT.

V and J are TRBV10-3 and TRBJ1-1; D is undetermined. CDR3 length: 13 residues. The V gene lost 10 bases and the J gene lost 0 bases, with 12 bases spanning the gap. Germline CDR1 ENHRY, CDR2 SYGVKD. The CDR3 DNA reads TGTGCCACCCGAGGTGAGATGAACACTGAAGCTTTCTTT. Its translation is CATRGEMNTEAFF.

This clone has only a few counts. The DNA for the CDR3 is TGTGCCAGCAGCTTGTATTCTGGAAACACCATATATTTT. Protein product: CASSLYSGNTIYF. This chain joins TRBV11-2 and TRBJ1-3; D gene ambiguous. This CDR3 contains 13 residues. Trimming pared 3 bases from V and 1 base from J, leaving 4 bases between. The germline V gene has CDR1 SGHAT and CDR2 FQNNGV. Variable domain in full (rest from reference TRBV11-2 and TRBJ1-3): EAGVAQSPRYKIIEKRQSVAFWCNPISGHATLYWYQQILGQGPKLLIQFQNNGVVDDSQLPKDRFSAERLKGVDSTLKIQPAKLEDSAVYLCASSLYSGNTIYFGEGSWLTVV.

This rearrangement joins TRBV7-9 to TRBJ1-2, with no clear D. The CDR3 is 13 amino acids. CDR1 and CDR2 from the germline V gene are SEHNR and FQNEAQ (reference sequence). Trimming pared 2 bases from V and 4 bases from J, leaving 8 bases between. The CDR3 here is CASSLSLGYGYTF. The CDR3 region has the DNA TGTGCCAGCAGCTTATCTTTAGGCTATGGCTACACCTTC.

V and J are TRBV6-6 and TRBJ2-3, with 11 bases identical to TRBD2. This CDR3 has 16 residues. V was clipped by 5 bases and J by 5 bases; unmatched bases: 9. Germline V gene sequence: CDR1 MNHNY, CDR2 SVGAGI (reference sequence). The CDR3 here is CASSLVLAGGIDTQYF. The DNA for the CDR3 is TGTGCCAGCAGTCTAGTTTTAGCGGGGGGGATAGATACGCAGTATTTT.